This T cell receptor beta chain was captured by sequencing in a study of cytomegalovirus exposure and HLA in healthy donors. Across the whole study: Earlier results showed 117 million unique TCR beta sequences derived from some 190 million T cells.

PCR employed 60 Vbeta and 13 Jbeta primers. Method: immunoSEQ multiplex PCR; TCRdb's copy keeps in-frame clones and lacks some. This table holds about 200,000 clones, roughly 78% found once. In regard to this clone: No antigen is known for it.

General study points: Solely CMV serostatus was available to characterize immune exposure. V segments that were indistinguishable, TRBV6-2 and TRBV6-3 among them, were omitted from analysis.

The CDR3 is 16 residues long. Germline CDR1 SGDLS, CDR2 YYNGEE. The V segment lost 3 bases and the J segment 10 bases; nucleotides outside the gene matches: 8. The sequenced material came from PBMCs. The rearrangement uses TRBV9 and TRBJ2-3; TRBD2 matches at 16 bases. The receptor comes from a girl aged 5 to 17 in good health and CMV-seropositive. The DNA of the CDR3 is TGTGCCAGCAGCGGGGGGACTAGCGGGGGGGCCGAGGCGCAGTATTTT. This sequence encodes CASSGGTSGGAEAQYF.